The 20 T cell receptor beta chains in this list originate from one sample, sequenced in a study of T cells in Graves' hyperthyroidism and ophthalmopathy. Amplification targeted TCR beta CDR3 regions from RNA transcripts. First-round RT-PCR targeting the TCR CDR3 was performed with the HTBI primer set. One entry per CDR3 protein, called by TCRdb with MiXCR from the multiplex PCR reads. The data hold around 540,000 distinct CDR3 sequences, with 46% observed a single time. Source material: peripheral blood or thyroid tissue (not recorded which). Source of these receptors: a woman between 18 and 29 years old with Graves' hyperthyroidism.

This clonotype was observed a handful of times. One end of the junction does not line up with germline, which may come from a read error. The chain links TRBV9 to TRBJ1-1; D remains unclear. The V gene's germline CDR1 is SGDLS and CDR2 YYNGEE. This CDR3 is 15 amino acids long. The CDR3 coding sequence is TGCGCCAGCAGGTCCGGACGGGAGGAGAACACTGAAGCTTTCTTT. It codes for CASRSGREENTEAFF.

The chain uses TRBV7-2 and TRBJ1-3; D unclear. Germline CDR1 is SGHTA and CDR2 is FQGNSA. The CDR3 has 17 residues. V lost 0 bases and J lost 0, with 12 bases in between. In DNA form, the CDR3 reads TGTGCCAGCAGCTTAGCTCCCGAGGAATACTCTGGAAACACCATATATTTT. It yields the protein CASSLAPEEYSGNTIYF.

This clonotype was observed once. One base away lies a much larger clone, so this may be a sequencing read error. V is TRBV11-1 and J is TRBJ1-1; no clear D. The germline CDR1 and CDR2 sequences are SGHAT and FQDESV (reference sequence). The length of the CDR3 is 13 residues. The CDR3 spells CASSRDMNTETFF. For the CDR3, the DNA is TGTGCCAGCAGCCGCGATATGAACACTGAAACTTTCTTT.

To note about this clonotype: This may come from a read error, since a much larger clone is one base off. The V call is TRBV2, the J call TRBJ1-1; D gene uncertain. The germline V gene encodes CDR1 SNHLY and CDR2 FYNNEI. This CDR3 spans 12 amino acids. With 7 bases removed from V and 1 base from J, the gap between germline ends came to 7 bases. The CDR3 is CASTARNTEAFF. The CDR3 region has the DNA TGTGCCAGCACCGCTCGGAACACTGAAGCTTTCTTT. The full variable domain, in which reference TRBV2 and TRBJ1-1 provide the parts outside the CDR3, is EPEVTQTPSHQVTQMGQEVILRCVPISNHLYFYWYRQILGQKVEFLVSFYNNEISEKSEIFDDQFSVERPDGSNFTLKIRSTKLEDSAMYFCASTARNTEAFFGQGTRLTVV.

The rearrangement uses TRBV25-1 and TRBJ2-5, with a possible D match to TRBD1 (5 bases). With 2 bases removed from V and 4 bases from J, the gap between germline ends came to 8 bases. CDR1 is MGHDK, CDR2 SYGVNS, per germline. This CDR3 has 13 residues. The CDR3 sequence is CASSEHGAETQYF. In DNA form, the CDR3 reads TGTGCCAGCAGTGAACATGGGGCAGAGACCCAGTACTTC.

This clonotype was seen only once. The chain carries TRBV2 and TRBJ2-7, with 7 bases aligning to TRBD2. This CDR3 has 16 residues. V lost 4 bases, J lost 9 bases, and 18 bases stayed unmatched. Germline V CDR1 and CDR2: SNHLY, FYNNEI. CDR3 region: CASSGPPGGDMNGQYF. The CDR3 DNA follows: TGTGCCAGCAGTGGACCCCCTGGGGGGGATATGAACGGGCAGTACTTC.

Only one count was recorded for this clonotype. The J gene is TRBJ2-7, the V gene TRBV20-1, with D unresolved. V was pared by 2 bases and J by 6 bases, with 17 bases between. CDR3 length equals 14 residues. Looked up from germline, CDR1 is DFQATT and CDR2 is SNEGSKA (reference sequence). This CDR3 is CSARSPLPTSEQYF. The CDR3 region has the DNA TGCAGTGCTAGATCACCCCTCCCTACGAGCGAGCAGTACTTC.

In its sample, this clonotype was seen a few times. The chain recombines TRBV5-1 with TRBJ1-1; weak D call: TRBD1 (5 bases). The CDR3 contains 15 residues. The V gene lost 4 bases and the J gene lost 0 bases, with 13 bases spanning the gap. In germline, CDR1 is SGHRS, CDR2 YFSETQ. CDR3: CASSLMTDMNTEAFF. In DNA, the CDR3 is TGCGCCAGCAGCCTAATGACAGACATGAACACTGAAGCTTTCTTT.

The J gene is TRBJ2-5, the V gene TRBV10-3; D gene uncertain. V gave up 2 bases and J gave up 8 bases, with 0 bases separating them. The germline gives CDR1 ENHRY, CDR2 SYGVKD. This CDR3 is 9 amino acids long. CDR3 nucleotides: TGTGCCATCAGTGAGACCCAGTACTTC. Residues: CAISETQYF.

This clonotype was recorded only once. The DNA of the CDR3 is TGTGCCAGCAGCCGTGGACCAGCGGGAGTATCCTACGAGCAGTACTTC. Encoded protein: CASSRGPAGVSYEQYF. This rearrangement joins TRBV7-9 to TRBJ2-7; TRBD2 agrees at 8 bases. Germline V gene lookup returns CDR1 SEHNR and CDR2 FQNEAQ (reference sequence). J gave up 1 base and V 5 bases, and 10 bases lay outside the gene matches. The CDR3 totals 16 residues.

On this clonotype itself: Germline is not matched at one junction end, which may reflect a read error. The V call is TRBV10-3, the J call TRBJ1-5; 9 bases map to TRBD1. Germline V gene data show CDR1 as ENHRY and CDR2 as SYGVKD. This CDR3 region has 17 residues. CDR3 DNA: TGTGCCAGCAGTTACCCCGGGACAGGGCCTTTCAATCAGCCCCAGCATTTT. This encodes CASSYPGTGPFNQPQHF.

CDR3 sequence: CASSSRTGPLELFF. Here the CDR3 DNA reads TGTGCCAGCAGCTCCCGGACAGGGCCTTTGGAACTGTTTTTT. The chain is built from TRBV7-8 and TRBJ1-4; 8 bases map to TRBD1. Germline trimming cut 4 bases from V and 12 bases from J; bases unmatched to any gene: 10. CDR1 SGHVS and CDR2 FQNEAQ come from the germline V gene. CDR3 length equals 14 residues.

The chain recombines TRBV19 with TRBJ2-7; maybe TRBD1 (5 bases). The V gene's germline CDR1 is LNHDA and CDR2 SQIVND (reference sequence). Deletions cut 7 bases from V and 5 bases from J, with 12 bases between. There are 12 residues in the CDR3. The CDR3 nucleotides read TGTGCCAGTACAGGGCAAGTGGACGAGCAGTACTTC. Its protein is CASTGQVDEQYF.

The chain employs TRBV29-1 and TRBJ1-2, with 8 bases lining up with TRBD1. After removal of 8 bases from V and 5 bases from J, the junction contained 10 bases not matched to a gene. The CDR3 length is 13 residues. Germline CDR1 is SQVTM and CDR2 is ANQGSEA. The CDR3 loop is CSILTGDGYGYTF. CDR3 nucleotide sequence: TGCAGCATCCTGACAGGGGATGGGTATGGCTACACCTTC.

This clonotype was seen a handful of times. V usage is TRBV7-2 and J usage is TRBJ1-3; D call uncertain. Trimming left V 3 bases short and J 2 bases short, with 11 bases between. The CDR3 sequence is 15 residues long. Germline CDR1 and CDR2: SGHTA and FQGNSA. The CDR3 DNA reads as TGTGCCAGCAGCTTGACGACGGGGACTGGAAACACCATATATTTT. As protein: CASSLTTGTGNTIYF.

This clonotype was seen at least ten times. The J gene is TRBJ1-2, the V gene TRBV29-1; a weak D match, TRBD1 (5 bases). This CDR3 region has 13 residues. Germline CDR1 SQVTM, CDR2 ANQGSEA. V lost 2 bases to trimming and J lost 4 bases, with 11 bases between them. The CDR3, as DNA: TGCAGCGTTGAACGGAAAAGGGGCTATGGCTACACCTTC. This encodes CSVERKRGYGYTF.

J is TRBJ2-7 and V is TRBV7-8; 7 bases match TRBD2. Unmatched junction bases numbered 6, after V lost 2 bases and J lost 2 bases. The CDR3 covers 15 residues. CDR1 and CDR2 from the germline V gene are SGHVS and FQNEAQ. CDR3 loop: CASSLILAGPYEQYF. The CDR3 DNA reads TGTGCCAGCAGCTTAATTTTAGCGGGCCCCTACGAGCAGTACTTC.

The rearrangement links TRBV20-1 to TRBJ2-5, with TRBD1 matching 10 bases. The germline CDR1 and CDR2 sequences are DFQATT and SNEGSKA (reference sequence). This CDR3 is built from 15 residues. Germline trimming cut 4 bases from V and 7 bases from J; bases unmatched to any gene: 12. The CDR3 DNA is TGCAGTGCTATCGGGGACAGGGGTGGACAGGGGACCCAGTACTTC. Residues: CSAIGDRGGQGTQYF.

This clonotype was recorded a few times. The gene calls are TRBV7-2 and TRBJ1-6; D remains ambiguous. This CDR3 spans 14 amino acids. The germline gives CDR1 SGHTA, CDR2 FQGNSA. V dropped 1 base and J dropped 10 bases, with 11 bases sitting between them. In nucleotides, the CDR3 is TGTGCCAGCAGCTTAGGAGACGGGTACTCACCCCTCCACTTT. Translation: CASSLGDGYSPLHF.

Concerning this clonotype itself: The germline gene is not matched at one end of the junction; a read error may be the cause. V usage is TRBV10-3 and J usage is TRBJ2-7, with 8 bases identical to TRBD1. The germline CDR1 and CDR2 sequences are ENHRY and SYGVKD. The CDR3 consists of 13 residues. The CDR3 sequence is CASSDRGPSEQYF. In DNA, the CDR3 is TGTGCCAGCAGTGACAGGGGACCCAGTGAGCAGTACTTC.